One and the same sample provided the 27 T cell receptor beta chains below, sequenced in a study of low-dose radiotherapy and immunotherapy resistance in tumors. The time point denotes: before trial treatment. Primers targeting TRAV and TRBV primed first-strand cDNA, covering alpha and beta chains. It was with a constant-region primer and a V-primer adapter that TCRs were amplified over roughly 19 PCR cycles. TCRdb itself ran the reads through MiXCR, one entry per CDR3 protein. The sample lists about 89,000 distinct CDR3 sequences, more than 8.5% occurring once. The sample here was PBMCs, taken before treatment. These receptors were obtained from a male donor with prostate cancer.

A note on this clonotype: This is likely an artifact of a read error, given a far larger clone one base away. V gene TRBV12-2 combines with J gene TRBJ2-1. TRBV12-2 is noted as a pseudogene. The CDR3 spans 14 residues. The CDR3 DNA is TGTGCAAGTCGCTTAGGAGGAAACTCCTACGAGCAGTTCTTC. This translates into CASRLGGNSYEQFF.

The rearrangement joins TRBV12-5 to TRBJ2-3; maybe TRBD2 (6 bases). V was trimmed by 5 bases and J by 5 bases, leaving 11 bases between them. Looked up from germline, CDR1 is LGHNT and CDR2 is FRNRAP. This CDR3 comprises 13 residues. The CDR3 spells CASGPVGGDTQYF. As DNA, the CDR3 is TGTGCTAGTGGTCCAGTGGGGGGAGATACGCAGTATTTT.

This clonotype has ten or more counts. The chain uses TRBV20-1 and TRBJ2-5, with D possibly TRBD2 on 6 matching bases. Trimming shortened V by 1 base and J by 4 bases, and 13 bases separated the two germline ends. This CDR3 comprises 14 residues. Germline V lookup: CDR1 DFQATT, CDR2 SNEGSKA (reference sequence). In DNA form, the CDR3 reads TGCAGTGCTAGAGGATCCGGGGGTCGAGAGACCCAGTACTTC. This encodes CSARGSGGRETQYF.

The CDR3 spells CSAGGTSGISYEQYF. The CDR3 DNA is TGCAGTGCTGGGGGGACTAGCGGGATCTCCTACGAGCAGTACTTC. This sequence joins TRBV20-1 and TRBJ2-7; 13 bases fit TRBD2. Trimming took 5 bases from V and 0 from J; bases not matched to a gene: 4. The CDR3 totals 15 residues. CDR1 is DFQATT and CDR2 is SNEGSKA in the germline V gene (reference sequence).

The chain is built from TRBV27 and TRBJ2-3, with D uncertain. CDR3 length equals 16 residues. The germline CDR1 and CDR2 sequences are MNHEY and SMNVEV (reference sequence). V gave up 1 base and J gave up 2 bases, with 13 bases separating them. CDR3 sequence: CASSLYPTGPTDTQYF. Written as DNA, the CDR3 is TGTGCCAGCAGTTTATATCCGACCGGGCCCACAGATACGCAGTATTTT.

This clonotype was seen many times. DNA of the CDR3: TGTGCCAGCAGCGTAGGGGCAGTTGGGACCGGGGAGCTGTTTTTT. Its translation is CASSVGAVGTGELFF. The chain links TRBV9 to TRBJ2-2; D remains unclear. Trimming pared 0 bases from V and 5 bases from J, leaving 11 bases between. This CDR3 contains 15 residues. Germline CDR1 reads SGDLS; CDR2 reads YYNGEE.

Ten or more counts support this clonotype. V usage is TRBV12-3 or TRBV12-4 and J usage is TRBJ2-7, with D perhaps given as TRBD1 or TRBD2 (5 bases each). Trimming removed 7 bases from V and 3 bases from J, with 16 bases in between. The CDR3 runs to 14 residues. CDR3 region: CASKLGTPVYEQYF. CDR3 sequence (DNA): TGTGCCAGCAAACTCGGGACGCCGGTCTACGAGCAGTACTTC.

This clonotype was recorded many times. The rearrangement links TRBV9 to TRBJ2-1; 7 bases map to TRBD2. This CDR3 has 16 residues. The junction had 10 bases not matched to a gene; V was cut back by 0 bases and J by 7 bases. Germline V gives CDR1 SGDLS, CDR2 YYNGEE. This CDR3 is CASSVGARGGRNEQFF. CDR3 nucleotides: TGTGCCAGCAGCGTAGGGGCGAGGGGAGGGCGGAATGAGCAGTTCTTC.

This clonotype showed up many times. The chain employs TRBV5-8 and TRBJ2-5; 13 nucleotides match TRBD2. This CDR3 is built from 16 residues. The ends lost 2 bases at V and 4 bases at J; junction bases unmatched: 5. Germline loops: CDR1 SGHTS, CDR2 YDEGEE. Here the CDR3 DNA reads TGTGCCAGCAGCTTCTCCGGACTAGCGGGAGCAGAGACCCAGTACTTC. This sequence encodes CASSFSGLAGAETQYF.

This clonotype showed up many times. This rearrangement joins TRBV20-1 to TRBJ2-5; D is unresolved. This CDR3 has 11 residues. In germline, CDR1 is DFQATT, CDR2 SNEGSKA (reference sequence). Trimming stripped 0 bases from V and 5 bases from J, with 4 bases between. The CDR3 sequence is CSARDRETQYF. DNA of the CDR3: TGCAGTGCTAGAGATAGGGAGACCCAGTACTTC.

This clonotype showed up many times. The chain carries TRBV30 and TRBJ2-1; D gene unclear. Looked up from germline, CDR1 is GTSNPN and CDR2 is SVGIG (reference sequence). Trimming left V 5 bases short and J 6 bases short, with 14 bases between. The CDR3 is made up of 13 amino acids. The CDR3, as DNA: TGTGCCTGGGCTTACGCGGCGCTCAATGAGCAGTTCTTC. The encoded protein is CAWAYAALNEQFF.

This clonotype has ten or more counts. The chain links TRBV24-1 to TRBJ1-2; D might be TRBD1 (6 bases). CDR3 length: 14 residues. V lost 5 bases and J 4 bases, leaving 13 bases between the germline ends. Germline CDR1 reads KGHDR; CDR2 reads SFDVKD. CDR3: CATSGTGTSYGYTF. In DNA form, the CDR3 reads TGTGCCACCAGTGGAACCGGGACAAGCTATGGCTACACCTTC.

This clonotype was found many times. A read error may produce the germline difference seen at one junction end. This chain links TRBV6-6 with TRBJ1-5, with D maybe TRBD1 (5 bases). Germline V gene data show CDR1 as MNHNY and CDR2 as SVGAGI (reference sequence). This CDR3 has 16 residues. The CDR3 here is CACRREGNFQDQPQHF. In DNA form, the CDR3 reads TGTGCCTGCAGGCGAGAGGGGAACTTTCAGGATCAGCCCCAGCATTTT.

This clonotype has a count of ten or more. The rearrangement links TRBV7-2 to TRBJ1-2; D is possibly TRBD1 (5 bases). CDR3 length: 16 residues. V lost 5 bases and J lost 0, with 16 bases in between. The germline V gene has CDR1 SGHTA and CDR2 FQGNSA. This CDR3 is CASSPEISRANYGYTF. DNA of the CDR3: TGTGCCAGCAGCCCAGAAATTTCCAGGGCTAACTATGGCTACACCTTC.

Ten or more counts support this clonotype. The chain links TRBV7-2 to TRBJ2-7; the D gene is possibly TRBD1 (5 bases). Between the trimmed V and J ends, which lost 3 bases and 6 bases, there was a span of 15 bases. CDR3 length equals 14 residues. CDR1 and CDR2 (germline): SGHTA, FQGNSA. CDR3 sequence: CASSLGQHSSEQYF. The CDR3 region has the DNA TGTGCCAGCAGCTTGGGGCAGCACTCTTCCGAGCAGTACTTC.

This clonotype has at least ten counts. The J gene is TRBJ2-7, the V gene TRBV30; TRBD1 is a possible D gene (6 bases). The CDR3 has 14 residues. Germline CDR1 is GTSNPN and CDR2 is SVGIG (reference sequence). Trimming left V 3 bases short and J 2 bases short, with 14 bases between. DNA of the CDR3: TGTGCCTGGAGGGACCACACAGGGACCTACGAGCAGTACTTC. Translated: CAWRDHTGTYEQYF.

In the case of this clonotype: It is likely a read error: a sequence one base away is far more abundant. The chain combines TRBV28 with TRBJ2-7; the match to TRBD2 covers 11 bases. The CDR3 is 16 residues long. Per the germline V gene, CDR1 is MDHEN and CDR2 is SYDVKM. The ends lost 6 bases at V and 7 bases at J; junction bases unmatched: 14. The CDR3 spells CASRESGLAVHNEQYF. The CDR3 bases are TGTGCCAGCAGGGAGTCGGGACTAGCGGTACACAATGAGCAGTACTTC.

This clonotype was picked up many times. The V gene is TRBV20-1, the J gene TRBJ2-1; D is uncertain. The CDR3 is made up of 13 amino acids. Trimming removed 5 bases at V and 9 bases at J, with 17 bases between. The germline CDR1 and CDR2 sequences are DFQATT and SNEGSKA (reference sequence). The CDR3 region is CSAADPLVGEQFF. For the CDR3, the DNA is TGCAGTGCTGCGGACCCTCTGGTGGGTGAGCAGTTCTTC.

Regarding this clonotype: A far larger clone is a single base away, which makes a read error likely. The rearrangement links TRBV10-3 to TRBJ2-1; 9 bases line up with TRBD1. The CDR3 covers 15 residues. Germline CDR1 ENHRY, CDR2 SYGVKD. The ends lost 9 bases at V and 10 bases at J; junction bases unmatched: 16. This CDR3 reads CAIKPGQGSGYEQFF. The CDR3 DNA is TGTGCCATTAAACCCGGACAGGGGTCAGGCTACGAGCAGTTCTTC.

This clonotype was seen many times. The rearrangement uses TRBV29-1 and TRBJ1-1, with D tentatively TRBD1 (5 bases). Germline CDR1 SQVTM, CDR2 ANQGSEA. CDR3 length: 11 residues. V lost 4 bases to trimming and J lost 12 bases, with 15 bases between them. The CDR3 DNA follows: TGCAGCGTTGTCTCGGGACGGCCTACTTTCTTT. Translating gives CSVVSGRPTFF.

Many counts were recorded for this clonotype. The CDR3 region is CASSLGQFSYEQYF. The CDR3 bases are TGTGCCAGCAGCTTAGGACAGTTCTCCTACGAGCAGTACTTC. V usage is TRBV7-2 and J usage is TRBJ2-7, with a tentative D call TRBD1 (5 bases). The germline V and J ends were trimmed by 1 base and 0 bases, with 7 bases remaining between them. This CDR3 region has 14 residues. CDR1 is SGHTA, CDR2 FQGNSA, per germline.

This clonotype was observed a few times. The chain combines TRBV5-6 with TRBJ2-7; weak D call: TRBD2 (5 bases). The CDR3 contains 15 residues. Deletions cut 5 bases from V and 0 bases from J, with 15 bases between. Looked up from germline, CDR1 is SGHDT and CDR2 is YYEEEE. The chain's CDR3 is CASRPRGGFSYEQYF. CDR3 nucleotides: TGTGCCAGCAGGCCCCGGGGTGGCTTCTCCTACGAGCAGTACTTC.

This clonotype was observed at least ten times. The chain is built from TRBV24-1 and TRBJ2-2; 7 nucleotides agree with TRBD1. After removal of 10 bases from V and 1 base from J, the junction contained 5 bases not matched to a gene. The V gene's germline CDR1 is KGHDR and CDR2 SFDVKD. The CDR3 extends over 14 amino acids. The CDR3 DNA sequence: TGTGCCACGAGAAACAGGGGGAACACCGGGGAGCTGTTTTTT. Amino acid sequence: CATRNRGNTGELFF.

This clonotype was recorded many times. This rearrangement joins TRBV19 to TRBJ2-2; tentatively, D is TRBD1 or TRBD2 (5 bases each). This CDR3 comprises 15 residues. The V end lost 7 bases, the J end lost 4 bases, and 16 bases lay between the germline ends. Germline CDR1 is LNHDA and CDR2 is SQIVND (reference sequence). The CDR3 DNA follows: TGTGCCAGTATCGGGACCGGTCGAGGCACCGGGGAGCTGTTTTTT. As protein: CASIGTGRGTGELFF.

This clonotype was detected ten times or more. The rearrangement joins TRBV7-9 to TRBJ2-7, with D hard to call. The germline CDR1 and CDR2 sequences are SEHNR and FQNEAQ (reference sequence). The CDR3 is 11 amino acids. Deletions cut 5 bases from V and 11 bases from J, with 13 bases between. CDR3 sequence reads: CASSPSVGKYF. The CDR3 DNA sequence: TGTGCCAGCAGCCCCTCCGTGGGAAAGTACTTC.

At least ten counts were recorded for this clonotype. The V and J genes are TRBV2 and TRBJ2-2; D not resolved. Germline CDR1 and CDR2: SNHLY and FYNNEI. The length of the CDR3 is 12 residues. V lost 6 bases to trimming and J lost 1 base, with 3 bases between them. CDR3 in DNA: TGTGCCAGCAGGAGGAACACCGGGGAGCTGTTTTTT. Translation: CASRRNTGELFF.

This clonotype came up many times. The genes are TRBV29-1 and TRBJ1-1; 7 positions match TRBD1. The CDR3 covers 14 residues. The V gene end was trimmed by 1 base and the J gene end by 5 bases; junction bases not matched to a gene: 7. The germline V gene encodes CDR1 SQVTM and CDR2 ANQGSEA. The CDR3 nucleotides are TGCAGCGTTGAAGGGGTATCAGGGGGGACTGAAGCTTTCTTT. Encoded protein: CSVEGVSGGTEAFF.